A single sample is the source of the 29 T cell receptor beta chains below, sequenced in a study of blood T cell repertoires in COVID-19. Data came from immunoSEQ multiplex PCR; TCRdb stores just in-frame clones and leaves some out. The sample records just under 350,000 clones, 87% being singletons. The specimen was peripheral blood. The source of these receptors is a woman in her forties or fifties with COVID-19, enrolled during active disease.

The V gene is TRBV9, the J gene TRBJ2-7; TRBD2 matches at 7 bases. V was clipped by 0 bases and J by 3 bases; unmatched bases: 9. The V gene's germline CDR1 is SGDLS and CDR2 YYNGEE. The CDR3 runs to 16 residues. In DNA, the CDR3 is TGTGCCAGCAGCGTAGAGGCTGGCGGGAGTAACTACGAGCAGTACTTC. The encoded protein is CASSVEAGGSNYEQYF.

The chain has TRBV5-4 and TRBJ2-7, with D possibly TRBD1 on 6 matching bases. Germline assignment: CDR1 SGHNT and CDR2 YYREEE (reference sequence). This CDR3 is built from 16 residues. The V end lost 2 bases, the J end lost 2 bases, and 17 bases lay between the germline ends. DNA of the CDR3: TGTGCCAGCAGCTTATGGGGGCCTCAGGCCGCCTACGAGCAGTACTTC. Translation: CASSLWGPQAAYEQYF. The variable domain in full, with the rest retrieved from reference TRBV5-4 and TRBJ2-7, is ETGVTQSPTHLIKTRGQQVTLRCSSQSGHNTVSWYQQALGQGPQFIFQYYREEENGRGNFPPRFSGLQFPNYSSELNVNALELDDSALYLCASSLWGPQAAYEQYFGPGTRLTVT.

The V call is TRBV3-1 (or the pseudogene TRBV3-2), the J call TRBJ2-7, with 15 bases lining up with TRBD2. Trimming cost V 1 base and J 1 base; bases outside gene matches: 14. Germline CDR1 reads LGHDT; CDR2 reads YNNKEL (reference sequence). The CDR3 consists of 21 residues. CDR3 nucleotides: TGTGCCAGCAGCCAAGGGGTTTTTGGGACTAGCGGGAGGAAGTCGTCCTACGAGCAGTACTTC. It specifies CASSQGVFGTSGRKSSYEQYF.

The genes are TRBV6-5 and TRBJ2-7; TRBD1 aligns across 8 bases. This CDR3 region has 15 residues. V gave up 2 bases and J gave up 5 bases; unmatched junction bases: 8. Germline V lookup: CDR1 MNHEY, CDR2 SVGAGI. The CDR3 DNA is TGTGCCAGCAGTTACCGAGGGACAGGTAGAGACGAGCAGTACTTC. It specifies CASSYRGTGRDEQYF.

This chain links TRBV5-1 with TRBJ2-7, with 8 bases identical to TRBD2. Germline assignment: CDR1 SGHRS and CDR2 YFSETQ. There are 14 residues in the CDR3. The ends lost 4 bases at V and 5 bases at J; junction bases unmatched: 8. The CDR3 loop is CASSPQGLVDEQYF. Here the CDR3 DNA reads TGCGCCAGCAGCCCCCAGGGACTAGTAGACGAGCAGTACTTC.

V gene TRBV3-1 (or the pseudogene TRBV3-2) combines with J gene TRBJ2-2; the match to TRBD1 covers 7 bases. Germline assignment: CDR1 LGHDT and CDR2 YNNKEL (reference sequence). The CDR3 runs 16 residues. Losses at the gene ends were 4 bases for V and 5 bases for J; bases not matched to a gene: 10. DNA of the CDR3: TGTGCCAGCAGCCCCTTACAGGGGCTTACGACCGGGGAGCTGTTTTTT. Amino acid sequence: CASSPLQGLTTGELFF.

The chain links TRBV27 to TRBJ1-2, with 7 bases lining up with TRBD1. In germline, CDR1 is MNHEY, CDR2 SMNVEV (reference sequence). CDR3 size: 15 residues. V was clipped by 5 bases and J by 4 bases; unmatched bases: 10. The CDR3 is CASSTTGAFIYGYTF. Here the CDR3 DNA reads TGTGCCAGCAGTACAACAGGGGCCTTTATCTATGGCTACACCTTC.

The chain joins TRBV6-5 to TRBJ2-3, with D possibly matching TRBD1 (5 bases). V was cut by 6 bases and J by 4 bases, with 14 bases left in between. The CDR3 spans 14 residues. Germline V gene sequence: CDR1 MNHEY, CDR2 SVGAGI. The CDR3 here is CASSRLLGADTQYF. The CDR3 bases are TGTGCCAGCAGCAGACTCTTAGGGGCAGATACGCAGTATTTT.

This clone appeared a few times. The chain recombines TRBV4-1 with TRBJ1-5; 10 nucleotides agree with TRBD1. This CDR3 has 16 amino acids. Trimming removed 3 bases from V and 1 base from J; junction bases left unmatched: 3. The germline gives CDR1 MGHRA, CDR2 YSYEKL. In DNA, the CDR3 is TGCGCCAGCAGCCATGCGGGACAGGGGAGCAATCAGCCCCAGCATTTT. This sequence encodes CASSHAGQGSNQPQHF.

The J gene is TRBJ1-5, the V gene TRBV29-1; TRBD1 agrees at 9 bases. The CDR3 totals 14 residues. V trimming: 7 bases; J trimming: 0 bases; junction bases outside the gene matches: 4. Germline CDR1 SQVTM, CDR2 ANQGSEA. CDR3 in amino acids: CSAGGQGSNQPQHF. The CDR3 DNA reads TGCAGCGCGGGGGGACAGGGTAGCAATCAGCCCCAGCATTTT.

This clone was counted a few times. V and J are TRBV5-1 and TRBJ2-2; TRBD2 matches at 10 bases. Germline CDR1 is SGHRS and CDR2 is YFSETQ. The CDR3 totals 20 residues. J lost 4 bases, V lost 1 base, and 16 bases had no gene match. The chain's CDR3 is CASSLRLLAGRSSGTGELFF. CDR3 in DNA: TGCGCCAGCAGCTTGAGATTACTAGCGGGAAGGTCCTCGGGCACCGGGGAGCTGTTTTTT.

The chain has TRBV18 and TRBJ1-3, with TRBD1 as a possible D gene (5 bases). Trimming removed 1 base at V and 0 bases at J, with 7 bases between. CDR1 and CDR2 from the germline V gene are KGHSH and LQKENI. The CDR3 is made up of 15 amino acids. The DNA of the CDR3 is TGTGCCAGCTCACCACGAACAGGCTCTGGAAACACCATATATTTT. Protein: CASSPRTGSGNTIYF. The complete variable domain, with remaining parts taken from reference TRBV18 and TRBJ1-3, reads NAGVMQNPRHLVRRRGQEARLRCSPMKGHSHVYWYRQLPEEGLKFMVYLQKENIIDESGMPKERFSAEFPKEGPSILRIQQVVRGDSAAYFCASSPRTGSGNTIYFGEGSWLTVV.

The V gene is TRBV28, the J gene TRBJ2-7; 9 bases match TRBD1. This CDR3 region has 14 residues. Germline loops: CDR1 MDHEN, CDR2 SYDVKM. With V trimmed by 6 bases and J by 6 bases, 9 bases remained unmatched. In DNA form, the CDR3 reads TGTGCCAGCAGCCGCCCCGGGACAGGGCCCGAGCAGTACTTC. Protein sequence: CASSRPGTGPEQYF.

The chain employs TRBV3-1 (or the pseudogene TRBV3-2) and TRBJ1-1; 7 bases line up with TRBD1. Germline V gene lookup returns CDR1 LGHDT and CDR2 YNNKEL (reference sequence). V was clipped by 0 bases and J by 5 bases; unmatched bases: 3. The CDR3 runs 14 residues. The CDR3 region has the DNA TGTGCCAGCAGCCAAGAGCAGGGACAGACTGAAGCTTTCTTT. Its protein is CASSQEQGQTEAFF.

V usage is TRBV11-2 and J usage is TRBJ2-2; TRBD2 agrees at 10 bases. Per the germline V gene, CDR1 is SGHAT and CDR2 is FQNNGV. J gave up 7 bases and V 1 base, and 6 bases lay outside the gene matches. This CDR3 comprises 16 residues. The CDR3 is CASSLGLAGDVGELFF. The CDR3 DNA is TGTGCCAGCAGCTTAGGTCTAGCGGGAGACGTCGGGGAGCTGTTTTTT.

V and J are TRBV28 and TRBJ2-7; possible D gene TRBD1, 6 bases. Per the germline V gene, CDR1 is MDHEN and CDR2 is SYDVKM. The length of the CDR3 is 15 residues. V lost 3 bases and J lost 2, with 14 bases in between. CDR3 residues: CASSFQGLTTYEQYF. CDR3 nucleotides: TGTGCCAGCAGTTTTCAGGGGCTTACGACCTACGAGCAGTACTTC. Filled out from reference TRBV28 and TRBJ2-7, the complete variable domain reads DVKVTQSSRYLVKRTGEKVFLECVQDMDHENMFWYRQDPGLGLRLIYFSYDVKMKEKGDIPEGYSVSREKKERFSLILESASTNQTSMYLCASSFQGLTTYEQYFGPGTRLTVT.

The chain joins TRBV2 to TRBJ2-7, with D possibly TRBD2 on 7 matching bases. This CDR3 contains 14 residues. Trimming removed 10 bases from V and 1 base from J, with 17 bases in between. Looked up from germline, CDR1 is SNHLY and CDR2 is FYNNEI. The DNA of the CDR3 is TGTGCCAATAGGGGGGGGCTTTTTTCCTACGAGCAGTACTTC. Translated, it gives CANRGGLFSYEQYF.

This rearrangement joins TRBV27 to TRBJ1-2, with D perhaps matching TRBD1 (5 bases). The V gene's germline CDR1 is MNHEY and CDR2 SMNVEV (reference sequence). V lost 5 bases, J lost 4 bases, and 14 bases lay in between. The CDR3 is 14 amino acids. CDR3 loop: CASSPLGARYGYTF. DNA for the CDR3: TGTGCCAGCAGTCCGCTAGGGGCCCGCTATGGCTACACCTTC.

A single count supports this clone. The rearrangement joins TRBV4-1 to TRBJ2-2; 10 bases match TRBD2. This CDR3 is built from 19 residues. J gave up 6 bases and V 0 bases, and 13 bases lay outside the gene matches. CDR1 is MGHRA and CDR2 is YSYEKL in the germline V gene. CDR3 sequence: CASSQERRGASGSPGELFF. The CDR3 nucleotides read TGCGCCAGCAGCCAAGAACGGAGGGGGGCTAGCGGGAGCCCCGGGGAGCTGTTTTTT.

This chain joins TRBV3-1 (or the pseudogene TRBV3-2) and TRBJ1-2; TRBD1 agrees at 8 bases. The CDR3 is made up of 16 amino acids. Germline V gene lookup returns CDR1 LGHDT and CDR2 YNNKEL (reference sequence). The ends lost 2 bases at V and 0 bases at J; junction bases unmatched: 5. CDR3: CASSQPRTGSNYGYTF. In DNA form, the CDR3 reads TGTGCCAGCAGCCAACCCCGGACAGGGTCTAACTATGGCTACACCTTC.

This chain joins TRBV6-5 and TRBJ1-2, with D perhaps TRBD1 (5 bases). The V end was cut by 7 bases, the J end by 4 bases, with 13 bases between. The CDR3 is 13 amino acids. Germline assignment: CDR1 MNHEY and CDR2 SVGAGI. The CDR3 loop is CASKTATLYGYTF. The CDR3, as DNA: TGTGCCAGCAAGACAGCGACCCTCTATGGCTACACCTTC.

This sequence joins TRBV29-1 and TRBJ2-5; a weak D match, TRBD2 (6 bases). This CDR3 is 13 amino acids long. The V end was cut by 2 bases, the J end by 3 bases, with 10 bases between. Germline V gene lookup returns CDR1 SQVTM and CDR2 ANQGSEA. CDR3 nucleotide sequence: TGCAGCGTTGAACCCGGAGGGGAAGAGACCCAGTACTTC. This encodes CSVEPGGEETQYF.

The chain carries TRBV6-4 and TRBJ1-1; D unresolved. Germline CDR1 is MRHNA and CDR2 is SNTAGT. The germline V and J ends were trimmed by 6 bases and 8 bases, with 10 bases remaining between them. The CDR3 consists of 11 residues. CDR3 nucleotides: TGTGCCAGCAGAACCAACAGCGAAGCTTTCTTT. The encoded protein is CASRTNSEAFF.

This rearrangement joins TRBV5-4 to TRBJ2-5; 8 bases are a match to TRBD1. The CDR3 consists of 17 residues. V shed 1 base and J 5 bases; nucleotides not matched to a gene: 13. Germline assignment: CDR1 SGHNT and CDR2 YYREEE (reference sequence). For the CDR3, the DNA is TGTGCCAGCAGCTTGAAACAGGGGGTGGTGGGCCACGAGACCCAGTACTTC. This codes for CASSLKQGVVGHETQYF.

The chain joins TRBV6-5 to TRBJ1-2; D call uncertain. Deletions cut 0 bases from V and 5 bases from J, with 16 bases between. CDR3 length equals 16 residues. Germline CDR1 is MNHEY and CDR2 is SVGAGI. The CDR3 region is CASSYSFQRPGYGYTF. For the CDR3, the DNA is TGTGCCAGCAGTTACTCGTTTCAAAGGCCGGGGTATGGCTACACCTTC.

This chain links TRBV6-1 with TRBJ2-3; D is perhaps TRBD1 (6 bases). CDR1 and CDR2 from the germline V gene are MNHNS and SASEGT. Trimming cost V 1 base and J 7 bases, with 18 bases left between them. The CDR3 is 16 amino acids. The CDR3 coding sequence is TGTGCCAGCAGTGAAGTCCCCGGGACATCGATAAATACGCAGTATTTT. Amino acids: CASSEVPGTSINTQYF.

The V gene is TRBV13, the J gene TRBJ1-1, with D perhaps TRBD1 (6 bases). The CDR3 spans 16 residues. Germline-derived CDR1 and CDR2 are PRHDT and FYEKMQ (reference sequence). Trimming left V 4 bases short and J 4 bases short, with 19 bases between. In DNA, the CDR3 is TGTGCCAGCAGCTCCCCACTGGGGGCAAGAGGCACTGAAGCTTTCTTT. Translated: CASSSPLGARGTEAFF. Drawing the rest from reference TRBV13 and TRBJ1-1, the complete variable domain is AAGVIQSPRHLIKEKRETATLKCYPIPRHDTVYWYQQGPGQDPQFLISFYEKMQSDKGSIPDRFSAQQFSDYHSELNMSSLELGDSALYFCASSSPLGARGTEAFFGQGTRLTVV.

V usage is TRBV19 and J usage is TRBJ1-6; a weak D match, TRBD1 (6 bases). The V gene lost 5 bases and the J gene lost 7 bases, with 15 bases spanning the gap. CDR1 is LNHDA and CDR2 is SQIVND in the germline V gene (reference sequence). This CDR3 is 15 amino acids long. The CDR3 loop reads CASSLEDSRNSPLHF. DNA of the CDR3: TGTGCCAGTAGTTTGGAGGACAGTAGAAATTCACCCCTCCACTTT. The whole variable domain, remainder taken from reference TRBV19 and TRBJ1-6, is DGGITQSPKYLFRKEGQNVTLSCEQNLNHDAMYWYRQDPGQGLRLIYYSQIVNDFQKGDIAEGYSVSREKKESFPLTVTSAQKNPTAFYLCASSLEDSRNSPLHFGNGTRLTVT.

The gene calls are TRBV27 and TRBJ1-2; 9 bases agree with TRBD1. The V gene's germline CDR1 is MNHEY and CDR2 SMNVEV (reference sequence). V trimming: 5 bases; J trimming: 4 bases; junction bases outside the gene matches: 8. The CDR3 totals 15 residues. CDR3 coding DNA: TGTGCCAGCAGTATAACAGGGGGCATAAGCTATGGCTACACCTTC. Translating it yields CASSITGGISYGYTF.